A single sample gave rise to the 21 T cell receptor beta chains below, sequenced in a study of vaccination and CD4 T cells after COVID-19. Antigen specificity for these receptors is unknown. The treatment: roughly 10-day PBMC culture with coronavirus spike peptide pools or control peptides (ViraFEST assay). The Oncomine TCR Beta short-read assay sequenced DNA from cultured CD4+ T cells. TCRdb re-called the PCR reads through MiXCR, storing one row per CDR3 protein. This sample has about 14,000 distinct CDR3 sequences, with about 35% found just once. Sequenced material: cultured CD4+ T cells from blood. All receptors derive from a human donor with COVID-19.

The rearrangement uses TRBV24-1 and TRBJ1-5; 7 nucleotides match TRBD1. V lost 3 bases and J lost 4; bases outside the gene matches: 2. CDR3 size: 14 residues. From germline, CDR1 is KGHDR and CDR2 SFDVKD. CDR3 bases: TGTGCCACCAGTGATCAGGGACAGAATCAGCCCCAGCATTTT. Protein sequence: CATSDQGQNQPQHF.

This clonotype was seen a handful of times. The chain employs TRBV19 and TRBJ1-1; tentative D call: TRBD1 (5 bases). V was cut by 6 bases and J by 1 base, with 15 bases left in between. CDR1 is LNHDA, CDR2 SQIVND, per germline (reference sequence). This CDR3 has 15 residues. In DNA form, the CDR3 reads TGTGCCAGTAGACGAACTGGGGACGGGAACACTGAAGCTTTCTTT. This sequence encodes CASRRTGDGNTEAFF.

This clonotype was seen just once. The V gene is TRBV6-1, the J gene TRBJ1-1; D uncertain. Trimming removed 4 bases at V and 1 base at J, with 13 bases between. From germline, CDR1 is MNHNS and CDR2 SASEGT. The CDR3 has 15 amino acids. This chain's CDR3 is CASSGILARNTEAFF. In DNA, the CDR3 is TGTGCCAGCAGTGGGATCCTGGCGCGGAACACTGAAGCTTTCTTT.

V usage is TRBV20-1 and J usage is TRBJ2-3; TRBD1 matches at 7 bases. The germline gives CDR1 DFQATT, CDR2 SNEGSKA (reference sequence). V gave up 5 bases and J gave up 2 bases; unmatched junction bases: 13. The CDR3 consists of 16 residues. The CDR3 region is CSALSLGQRYTDTQYF. The CDR3 coding sequence is TGCAGTGCTCTATCGTTGGGACAGCGATACACAGATACGCAGTATTTT.

In nucleotides, the CDR3 is TGCGCCAGCAGCTTGGGGAGGGGGATGGTCGAGACCCAGTACTTC. It specifies CASSLGRGMVETQYF. The V and J genes are TRBV5-1 and TRBJ2-5; D may match TRBD1 or TRBD2 (6 bases each). The V gene lost 0 bases and the J gene lost 5 bases, with 14 bases spanning the gap. Germline loops: CDR1 SGHRS, CDR2 YFSETQ. The CDR3 has 15 amino acids.

The rearrangement links TRBV15 to TRBJ2-3, with D possibly matching TRBD1 (6 bases). Trimming stripped 0 bases from V and 2 bases from J, with 18 bases between. The CDR3 totals 18 residues. Germline-derived CDR1 and CDR2 are LNHNV and YYDKDF (reference sequence). The CDR3 is CATSRDLTSEGDTDTQYF. CDR3 DNA: TGTGCCACCAGCAGAGATCTGACGAGCGAGGGGGACACAGATACGCAGTATTTT.

This chain connects TRBV19 to TRBJ1-1; possible D gene TRBD1, 5 bases. Germline assignment: CDR1 LNHDA and CDR2 SQIVND (reference sequence). V lost 6 bases to trimming and J lost 0 bases, with 8 bases between them. This CDR3 has 13 amino acids. The CDR3 region is CASSQQVNTEAFF. CDR3 coding DNA: TGTGCCAGTAGCCAACAGGTGAACACTGAAGCTTTCTTT.

This clonotype was picked up a small number of times. The chain employs TRBV2 and TRBJ2-3; D uncertain. Trimming removed 6 bases from V and 6 bases from J, with 10 bases in between. Germline CDR1 and CDR2: SNHLY and FYNNEI. CDR3 length equals 12 residues. Here the CDR3 DNA reads TGTGCCAGCAGGGTAGACGGGGATACGCAGTATTTT. Translating gives CASRVDGDTQYF.

In its sample, this clonotype was seen a few times. The chain uses TRBV20-1 and TRBJ1-6; D ambiguous. The CDR3 runs to 14 residues. Germline V gives CDR1 DFQATT, CDR2 SNEGSKA (reference sequence). The germline V and J ends were trimmed by 2 bases and 5 bases, with 10 bases remaining between them. CDR3: CSARRGGDNSPLHF. The CDR3 bases are TGCAGTGCTAGACGGGGAGGCGATAATTCACCCCTCCACTTT.

This clonotype showed up just a few times. The chain couples TRBV7-2 to TRBJ2-5, with D possibly being TRBD2 (6 bases). CDR3 length: 14 amino acids. Trimming pared 3 bases from V and 1 base from J, leaving 9 bases between. Germline lookup yields CDR1 SGHTA and CDR2 FQGNSA. DNA for the CDR3: TGTGCCAGCAGCTTGGCGGGGAGCCAAGAGACCCAGTACTTC. Its protein is CASSLAGSQETQYF.

The chain joins TRBV20-1 to TRBJ2-1; D gene uncertain. V was shortened by 2 bases and J by 5 bases, with 10 bases between the two germline ends. Looked up from germline, CDR1 is DFQATT and CDR2 is SNEGSKA (reference sequence). This CDR3 region has 13 residues. CDR3 sequence reads: CSARLADNNEQFF. The CDR3 DNA sequence: TGCAGTGCTAGACTGGCGGATAACAATGAGCAGTTCTTC.

The J gene is TRBJ1-5, the V gene TRBV18, with unresolved D. The V end was cut by 6 bases, the J end by 7 bases, with 13 bases between. The CDR3 totals 13 residues. Germline V lookup: CDR1 KGHSH, CDR2 LQKENI. The CDR3 DNA follows: TGTGCCAGCTCCCCGGGAGGAGAGCAGCCCCAGCATTTT. Encoded protein: CASSPGGEQPQHF.

The J gene is TRBJ2-7, the V gene TRBV5-1, with no clear D. Between the trimmed V and J ends, which lost 4 bases and 1 base, there was a span of 12 bases. CDR3 length equals 14 residues. Germline CDR1 is SGHRS and CDR2 is YFSETQ. The CDR3 DNA sequence: TGCGCCAGCAGCCCCCCGAGGCCTTCCTACGAGCAGTACTTC. It specifies CASSPPRPSYEQYF.

The chain has TRBV7-8 and TRBJ1-2; 8 bases fit TRBD1. CDR3 size: 17 residues. V was pared by 5 bases and J by 6 bases, with 17 bases of the junction left unmatched. Germline CDR1 and CDR2: SGHVS and FQNEAQ. DNA of the CDR3: TGTGCCAGCAGCACGTATCGGGGGGGGCAGGGGGCTGATGGCTACACCTTC. It translates to CASSTYRGGQGADGYTF.

The V and J genes are TRBV20-1 and TRBJ2-5, with a possible D match to TRBD2 (7 bases). The V end lost 4 bases, the J end lost 5 bases, and 17 bases lay between the germline ends. Germline V CDR1 and CDR2: DFQATT, SNEGSKA (reference sequence). The CDR3 spans 14 residues. CDR3 residues: CSATGGARRETQYF. In nucleotides, the CDR3 is TGCAGTGCTACGGGGGGCGCGAGGCGCGAGACCCAGTACTTC.

This clonotype appeared a single time. The gene calls are TRBV7-9 and TRBJ2-3; no firm D call. This CDR3 is built from 12 residues. V gave up 5 bases and J gave up 4 bases, with 7 bases separating them. Germline assignment: CDR1 SEHNR and CDR2 FQNEAQ (reference sequence). The CDR3 DNA is TGTGCCAGCAGCCTCAGGTCAGATACGCAGTATTTT. This gives the protein CASSLRSDTQYF.

The genes are TRBV6-4 and TRBJ2-3; TRBD1 might be the D (6 bases). The germline V gene encodes CDR1 MRHNA and CDR2 SNTAGT. CDR3 size: 14 residues. Trimming shortened V by 4 bases and J by 4 bases, and 12 bases separated the two germline ends. This CDR3 is CASSAGGAADTQYF. CDR3 nucleotides: TGTGCCAGCAGTGCTGGGGGCGCCGCAGATACGCAGTATTTT.

This clonotype was found a few times. The chain couples TRBV24-1 to TRBJ2-2; D is possibly TRBD2 (5 bases). Trimming removed 7 bases at V and 4 bases at J, with 9 bases between. The V gene's germline CDR1 is KGHDR and CDR2 SFDVKD. There are 13 residues in the CDR3. The CDR3 sequence is CATSRDLTGELFF. The CDR3 region has the DNA TGTGCCACCAGCCGGGATCTCACCGGGGAGCTGTTTTTT.

V and J are TRBV20-1 and TRBJ2-1, with D perhaps being TRBD1 or TRBD2 (5 bases each). With 7 bases removed from V and 3 bases from J, the gap between germline ends came to 16 bases. CDR3 length: 14 amino acids. Germline CDR1 is DFQATT and CDR2 is SNEGSKA (reference sequence). The DNA of the CDR3 is TGCAGTGTCAGGGACGTTTCCCGCTACAATGAGCAGTTCTTC. Translating it yields CSVRDVSRYNEQFF.

This clonotype appeared a few times. The chain employs TRBV19 and TRBJ2-5; tentative D call: TRBD1 (6 bases). There are 16 residues in the CDR3. V lost 3 bases and J 1 base, leaving 15 bases between the germline ends. From germline, CDR1 is LNHDA and CDR2 SQIVND (reference sequence). CDR3 amino acids: CASSMGAGVSQETQYF. CDR3 DNA: TGTGCCAGTAGTATGGGGGCAGGGGTCTCCCAAGAGACCCAGTACTTC.

The V and J genes are TRBV6-1 and TRBJ1-5; D may be TRBD1 (6 bases). The CDR3 spans 15 residues. Trimming pared 6 bases from V and 8 bases from J, leaving 20 bases between. Germline loops: CDR1 MNHNS, CDR2 SASEGT. The CDR3 sequence: CASSTYPGTLEPQHF. CDR3 sequence (DNA): TGTGCCAGCAGCACATACCCCGGGACACTGGAGCCCCAGCATTTT.